This T cell receptor (beta chain) was sequenced in a study of cytomegalovirus exposure and HLA in healthy donors (dated by TCRdb to the late 2010s). Describing the broader study: In an earlier analysis of under 600 of the donors, 276 Gb of sequence data and some 120 million unique TCR beta sequences from roughly 200 million T cells were reported. The study profiled the T cell repertoires of under 700 subjects by immunosequencing and related them to cytomegalovirus serostatus. Among around 400 genotyped donors of the cohort, an average of roughly 230,000 unique TCR beta nucleotide sequences was sequenced per donor, of which approximately 18% were non-productive. A later analysis re-examined previously published TCR beta repertoires from about 670 donors and added high-resolution HLA genotyping to investigate patterns of TCR occurrence. Genome-wide SNP genotypes for about 55% of the roughly 670 donors were used in a later genetic analysis, which treated that subset as a discovery cohort. An earlier analysis of several hundred of the donors applied high-throughput TCR beta sequencing to assess whether each TCR beta V gene segment acted as functional or pseudogenic. A few DR-DQ haplotypes were treated as single units for association and clustering because of strong linkage in the cohort. Of the 350 to 400 genotyped donors, approximately 83% fell in the genetic ancestry cluster associated with self-reported Caucasian donors. Besides the first cohort of about 730 subjects, a separate validation cohort made up of over a hundred different subjects was used. The aim of the study was to test whether cataloging public T cell receptors could identify signatures of past pathogen exposure. Typing coverage varied by locus: roughly 629-640 donors for A, B, C, DRB1 and DQB1; roughly 510 for DQA1; about 570 for DPA1; roughly 470 for DPB1. All discovery cohort repertoires had been generated on a single sequencing platform. HLA typing included class I and class II loci at four-digit resolution. High-throughput TCR immunosequencing, statistical association of individual TCRs with disease status, and machine learning were combined to predict cytomegalovirus infection status. An early release that covered about 640 HLA-typed donors contained 300 to 350 gigabases of sequencing data and roughly 84 million unique TCR sequences. Donor age, sex, ethnicity and CMV serostatus were compiled together with the repertoire data. The later analysis used no new phenotypic data to find candidate immune exposures, relying instead on TCR beta sequences and their occurrence across donors.

From its cysteine to its phenylalanine, the CDR3 spans 13 amino acids. Of all the DNA, just the CDR3 is kept, 39 bases in frame from base 1. From V the trimming removes 4 bases and from J it removes 7 bases, while the gene matches leave 6 bases of the junction unaccounted for. Per the germline V gene (reference sequence), GTSNPN is the CDR1 and SVGIG is the CDR2. The cohort comprised more than 550 healthy bone marrow donors. At the time of sampling, all cohort members were nominally healthy, though unrecorded immune exposures were likely present. The donor tested CMV seropositive and was one of the 289 seropositive cohort members. A peripheral blood sample was collected from each donor, and TCR beta sequencing was performed on peripheral blood mononuclear cells. Genomic DNA was extracted from the blood cell samples with the Qiagen DNeasy Blood Extraction Kit. A note on this clone: The target of this receptor is not known.

The full study reports these points: When HLA alleles, especially DR and DQ, strongly co-occurred, attributing TCR associations to individual alleles was difficult. Most CMV-associated TCR beta chains appeared to be HLA-restricted in a later analysis, and the HLA associations seemed to be driven largely by CMV exposure. In a later analysis, several top co-occurrence clusters were reported to appear linked to parvovirus B19, influenza, CMV and Epstein-Barr virus. A later analysis found that TCR association rates varied across HLA loci, with DRB1 alleles showing the most associated TCRs and HLA-C alleles the fewest. HLA typing was unavailable for some donors at each locus, so association tests used only the typed subset. An earlier analysis of several hundred of the donors showed that most TCR beta V segments appeared in productive rearrangements either about 87% or about 30% of the time, which broadly matched IMGT annotations. A later analysis found that HLA-associated TCR beta chains were more clonally expanded and had lower generation probabilities than equally common non-associated chains. A further reported finding was that TCR beta sequences accurately predicted the HLA-A and HLA-B alleles for most subjects in the first cohort. Most TCR sequences were seen in very few donors, while some public TCRs were found in many individuals. Only TCR beta chains were sequenced in this cohort, and the absence of alpha or paired-chain data limited detectable features. A cluster of highly shared sequence variants was judged likely to represent a technical artifact of the sequencing pipeline. Linkage disequilibrium might explain the correlated functional status among segregating V segments, but an unknown experimental factor could not be excluded. Three of the identified cytomegalovirus-associated TCR beta chains were confirmed in vitro to be specific for cytomegalovirus antigens. An association between a missense DCLRE1C variant and V-gene and J-gene trimming of TCR beta chains was found in a later genetic analysis and replicated in an independent cohort. Roughly uniform sequencing depth across donors was assumed in presence/absence analyses, although this assumption may not hold. Because counts were too low, roughly 16 rarely observed V segments, including chromosome 9 orphons, were excluded from the earlier analysis of around 590 of the donors. According to the authors, the approach could potentially be generalized to other disease states and immunological phenotypes. Specific HLA alleles were associated with roughly 17,000 TCR beta sequences at a false discovery rate of 0.05 in a later analysis. The classifier was reported to diagnose cytomegalovirus status with high specificity and sensitivity in both the original and validation cohorts. In a later genetic analysis, fewer N-insertions in productive TCRs were reported among donors in an Asian-associated ancestry cluster than the roughly 700-donor mean. A total of some 180 TCR beta chains were listed by the study as associated with cytomegalovirus. Some IMGT-functional V segments, including TRBV6-2 and TRBV6-3, could not be distinguished by the 87-base-pair reads and were therefore excluded. For the cohort, immune exposure information was limited to CMV serostatus.

Libraries were constructed by the immunoSEQ multiplex PCR assay. For the multiplex PCR, a mixture combining 60 forward primers for TCR Vbeta segments and 13 reverse primers for TCR Jbeta segments was used. Amplification of the CDR3 region of rearranged TCR beta genes was performed with a multiplex PCR assay on genomic DNA. The Illumina HiSeq System was used to sequence the amplified TCR beta libraries as 87-base-pair reads. The study's processing was this. A later analysis counted around 72 million unique TCR beta chains across the 550 to 800 repertoires, and approximately 11 million of these chains were shared by at least two donors. Raw reads were error-corrected and collapsed into unique sequences by a nearest-neighbor algorithm in which closely related sequences were merged to remove PCR and sequencing errors. CDR3 sequences were aligned to IMGT reference sequences to assign V, D and J gene segments. For a sequence to be retained, a match of at least six nucleotides was required to both a V gene segment and a J gene segment. Rearrangements were called productive when the CDR3 lacked stop codons and stayed in frame with V and J; all others were non-productive. Following IMGT convention, CDR3 was defined as the stretch from the second conserved V-encoded cysteine to the conserved J-encoded phenylalanine. The earlier analysis of roughly 590 of the donors excluded sequences that lacked an unambiguous match to a single V gene segment. An earlier analysis of fewer than 750 of the donors called V segments functional above 56.7% productive rearrangements and segregating when the between-donor standard deviation exceeded 5%. A statistical classification framework was built for diagnosing cytomegalovirus status from the catalog of TCR beta chain sequences. In a later analysis, TCR nucleotide sequences were compared against IMGT/GENE-DB human TR gene sequences so that V and J genes could be assigned. Using the TCRdist pipeline, a later analysis assigned CDR3 sequences along with most-parsimonious VDJ recombination scenarios. In a later analysis, each TCR beta chain was defined by its CDR3 amino acid sequence together with its V-gene family, and reads lacking a unique V-gene family were excluded. As a way to deal with suspected cross-contamination and a sequencing artifact, a later analysis dropped 450 to 700 nucleotide sequences that were highly shared and had low generation probability. A later analysis calculated a clonal expansion index for each public chain from normalized within-repertoire ranks of inferred template counts. A later analysis computed generation probabilities with a VDJ recombination model fitted to out-of-frame rearrangements, and checked the results against IGoR. Hypergeometric tests were used in a later analysis to score TCR-TCR, TCR-HLA and TCR-CMV co-occurrence, with a repertoire-size bias correction applied to the TCR pairs. To estimate false discovery rates, a later analysis permuted the HLA or CMV assignments 20 times. In a later analysis, co-occurring TCRs were grouped with DBSCAN, and TCRdist sequence similarity was added when clustering was performed within HLA-allele-positive subsets. For co-occurrence clustering, repertoires with fewer than 30,000 or more than 120,000 public chains were excluded, along with roughly five repertoires with anomalous nucleotide sharing. In TCRdb, the immuneACCESS table is reduced to in-frame sequences with V and J assigned. These tables do not hold every clone; where another copy was compared, an unresolved V gene accounts for under half, and the others remain unexplained. Clonal size and the V and J genes are those of that table, whereas D and trimming came from the DNA. The table kept for this sample lists approximately 210,000 clones. Approximately 1% of the sample goes to the ten largest clones.

Recombination linked TRBV30 to TRBJ2-3; 9 central nucleotides agree with TRBD2. Sequenced: PBMCs. The sequence was obtained from a woman in her twenties or thirties in good health and CMV-seropositive. The DNA sequence is given as TGTGCCTGGACTAGCGGGATACCGAATACGCAGTATTTT. Translated, this is CAWTSGIPNTQYF. The entire variable domain, with the stretches around the CDR3 drawn from the reference TRBV30 and TRBJ2-3 proteins, is SQTIHQWPATLVQPVGSPLSLECTVEGTSNPNLYWYRQAAGRGLQLLFYSVGIGQISSEVPQNLSASRPQDRQFILSSKKLLLSDSGFYLCAWTSGIPNTQYFGPGTRLTVL.